This TCR beta chain stems from a study of T cell repertoires in cytomegalovirus infection. The CDR3 covers 14 residues. With 3 bases removed from V and 8 bases from J, the gap between germline ends came to 16 bases. The V gene's germline CDR1 is MDHEN and CDR2 SYDVKM. About this clonotype: The antigen is not known.

TCRdb reprocessed the reads with MiXCR, giving one entry per CDR3 protein. The sample yields hundreds of thousands of distinct CDR3 sequences, around 31% seen once. Material: cultured PBMCs, obtained from culture after CMV antigen stimulation. This clonotype originated in a human donor in good health (CMV status not recorded). Some clones in this sample may be carry-over from other donors' samples. V gene TRBV28 combines with J gene TRBJ1-2; maybe TRBD1 (5 bases). The CDR3 bases are TGTGCCAGCAGTTTGATGGGACCGCCAAGGGGCTACACCTTC. Its protein product is CASSLMGPPRGYTF.